The clone carrying this TCR beta chain has only a few counts. TCRdb re-called the 5' RACE reads through MiXCR, storing one row per CDR3 protein. The sample lists 62,000 or so distinct CDR3 sequences, roughly 30% occurring once. Unmatched junction bases numbered 6, after V lost 4 bases and J lost 2 bases. CDR1 is SGHRS and CDR2 is YFSETQ in the germline V gene. The CDR3 runs 16 residues. Naive CD4+ cells had CD25+ Tregs removed. The sequenced sample was tumor-infiltrating naive CD4+ T cells sorted from the breast tumor. The subset is: naive CD4+ T cells, CD4+CD45RA+CD25-. This receptor was identified in a female donor with breast cancer. The V and J genes are TRBV5-1 and TRBJ2-7; TRBD2 agrees at 13 bases. The CDR3 loop reads CASSPQTSGGPYEQYF. Written as DNA, the CDR3 is TGCGCCAGCAGCCCCCAGACTAGCGGGGGGCCCTACGAGCAGTACTTC.